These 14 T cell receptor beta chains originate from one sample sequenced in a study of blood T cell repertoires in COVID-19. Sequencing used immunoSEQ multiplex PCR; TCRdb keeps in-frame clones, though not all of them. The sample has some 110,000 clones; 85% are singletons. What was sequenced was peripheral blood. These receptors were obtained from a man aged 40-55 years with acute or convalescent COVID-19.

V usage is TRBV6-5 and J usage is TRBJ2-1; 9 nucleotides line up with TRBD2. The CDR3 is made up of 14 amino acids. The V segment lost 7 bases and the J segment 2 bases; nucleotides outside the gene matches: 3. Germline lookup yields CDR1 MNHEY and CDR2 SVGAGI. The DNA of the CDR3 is TGTGCCAGCACAACTAGCGGGCCCTACAATGAGCAGTTCTTC. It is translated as CASTTSGPYNEQFF.

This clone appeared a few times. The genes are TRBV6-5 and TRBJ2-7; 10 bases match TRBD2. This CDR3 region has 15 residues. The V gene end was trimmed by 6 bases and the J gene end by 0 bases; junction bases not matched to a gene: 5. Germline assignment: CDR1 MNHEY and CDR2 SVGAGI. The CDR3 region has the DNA TGTGCCAGCAGCCCCGGGACTAGCGTCTCCTACGAGCAGTACTTC. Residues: CASSPGTSVSYEQYF.

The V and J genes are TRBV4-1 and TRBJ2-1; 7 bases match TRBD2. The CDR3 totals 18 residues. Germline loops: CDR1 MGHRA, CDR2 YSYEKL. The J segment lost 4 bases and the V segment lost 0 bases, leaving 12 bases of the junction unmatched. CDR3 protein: CASSQDPPGREIYNEQFF. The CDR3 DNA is TGCGCCAGCAGCCAAGATCCTCCGGGGAGGGAAATTTACAATGAGCAGTTCTTC.

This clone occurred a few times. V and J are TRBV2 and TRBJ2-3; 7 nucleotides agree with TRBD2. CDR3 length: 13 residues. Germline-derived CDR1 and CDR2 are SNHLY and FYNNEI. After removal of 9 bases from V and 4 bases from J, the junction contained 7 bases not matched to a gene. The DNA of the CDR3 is TGTGCCAGTCGGAAGCGGGGCGCAGATACGCAGTATTTT. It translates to CASRKRGADTQYF.

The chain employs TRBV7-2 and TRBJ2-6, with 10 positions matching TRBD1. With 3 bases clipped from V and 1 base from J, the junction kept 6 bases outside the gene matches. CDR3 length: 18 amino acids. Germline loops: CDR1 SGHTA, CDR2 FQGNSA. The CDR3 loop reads CASSFPRDRGSGANVLTF. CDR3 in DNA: TGTGCCAGCAGCTTCCCTCGGGACAGGGGTTCTGGGGCCAACGTCCTGACTTTC.

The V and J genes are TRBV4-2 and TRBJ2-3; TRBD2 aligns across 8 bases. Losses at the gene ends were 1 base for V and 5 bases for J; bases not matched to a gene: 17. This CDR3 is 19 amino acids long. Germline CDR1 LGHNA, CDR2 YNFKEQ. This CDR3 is CASSQGGFTSGPSRDTQYF. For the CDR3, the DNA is TGTGCCAGCAGCCAAGGGGGATTTACTAGCGGTCCCTCCCGAGATACGCAGTATTTT.

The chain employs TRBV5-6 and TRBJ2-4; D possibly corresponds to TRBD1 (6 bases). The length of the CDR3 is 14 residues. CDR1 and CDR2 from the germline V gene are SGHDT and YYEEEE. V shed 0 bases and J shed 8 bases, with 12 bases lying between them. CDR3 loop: CASSLEQGGDIQYF. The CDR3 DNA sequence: TGTGCCAGCAGCTTGGAACAGGGTGGGGACATTCAGTACTTC.

As DNA, the CDR3 is TGCGCCAGCAGTCCCTCCACGGGGGATGGCGAGCAGTACTTC. It translates to CASSPSTGDGEQYF. The chain is built from TRBV5-1 and TRBJ2-7, with a tentative D call TRBD2 (6 bases). Germline lookup yields CDR1 SGHRS and CDR2 YFSETQ. With 5 bases removed from V and 6 bases from J, the gap between germline ends came to 18 bases. The CDR3 has 14 amino acids.

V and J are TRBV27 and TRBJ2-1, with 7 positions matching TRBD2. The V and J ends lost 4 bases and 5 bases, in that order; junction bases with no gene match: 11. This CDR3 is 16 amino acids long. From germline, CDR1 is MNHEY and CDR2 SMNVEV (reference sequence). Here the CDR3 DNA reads TGTGCCAGCAGTTCCTACCCCCTAGCGGTAAACAATGAGCAGTTCTTC. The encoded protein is CASSSYPLAVNNEQFF.

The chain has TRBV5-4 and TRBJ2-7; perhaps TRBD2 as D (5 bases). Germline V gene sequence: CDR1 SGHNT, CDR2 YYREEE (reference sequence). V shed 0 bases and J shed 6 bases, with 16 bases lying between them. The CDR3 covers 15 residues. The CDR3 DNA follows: TGTGCCAGCAGCTTGGGTGACCGGGAATTGGGCGAGCAGTACTTC. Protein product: CASSLGDRELGEQYF.

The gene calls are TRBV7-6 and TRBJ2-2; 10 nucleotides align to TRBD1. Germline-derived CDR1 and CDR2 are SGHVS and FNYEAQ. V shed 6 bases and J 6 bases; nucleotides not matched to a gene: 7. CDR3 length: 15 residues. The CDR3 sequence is CASRRQGAMAGELFF. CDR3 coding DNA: TGTGCCAGCAGACGACAGGGGGCGATGGCCGGGGAGCTGTTTTTT.

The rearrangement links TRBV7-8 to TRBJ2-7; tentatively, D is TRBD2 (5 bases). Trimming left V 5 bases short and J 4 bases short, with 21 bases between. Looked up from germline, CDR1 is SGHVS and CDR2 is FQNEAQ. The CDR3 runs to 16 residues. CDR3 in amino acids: CASSKNPNRGRYEQYF. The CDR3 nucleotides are TGTGCCAGCAGCAAAAACCCCAACCGGGGAAGATACGAGCAGTACTTC.

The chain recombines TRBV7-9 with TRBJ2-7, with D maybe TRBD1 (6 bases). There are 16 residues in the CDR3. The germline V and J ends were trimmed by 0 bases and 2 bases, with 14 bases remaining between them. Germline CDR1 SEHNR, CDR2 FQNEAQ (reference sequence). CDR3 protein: CASSLARQGPPYEQYF. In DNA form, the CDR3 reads TGTGCCAGCAGCTTAGCGCGGCAGGGGCCTCCCTACGAGCAGTACTTC.

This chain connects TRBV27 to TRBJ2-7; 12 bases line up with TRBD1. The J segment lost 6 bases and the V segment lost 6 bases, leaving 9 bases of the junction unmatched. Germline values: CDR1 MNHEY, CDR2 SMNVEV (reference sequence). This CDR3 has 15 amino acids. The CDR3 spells CASSPAGTGGLEQYF. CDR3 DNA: TGTGCCAGCAGCCCGGCCGGGACAGGGGGCCTCGAGCAGTACTTC.